A few counts support the clone carrying this T cell receptor (beta chain). The target antigen is unknown. The sample originates from a study of CD8 T cells in ankylosing spondylitis. Findings and limits, study-wide: Roughly eight highly homologous variants made up a TCR beta motif that seemed to typify ankylosing spondylitis blood. Clones tied to disease were said to be significantly enriched in matched ankylosing spondylitis synovial fluid.

Each TCR beta library was made by quantitative 5'-RACE that incorporated molecular barcodes. TCRdb analysed the 5' RACE reads with MiXCR anew, one entry per CDR3 protein. The table includes 300,000 to 400,000 distinct CDR3 sequences, approximately 20% detected once. The CDR3 contains 15 residues. J was trimmed by 5 bases and V by 7 bases; bases with no gene match: 14. Germline V lookup: CDR1 SQVTM, CDR2 ANQGSEA. The gene calls are TRBV29-1 and TRBJ2-3; 8 bases line up with TRBD1. The sequence came from a male donor with ankylosing spondylitis or in good health (not recorded which). Sequenced material: blood, either unsorted or a sorted T cell fraction (not recorded which). CDR3 sequence: CSARGQGAGGDTQYF. CDR3 DNA: TGCAGCGCCCGCGGGCAGGGGGCCGGAGGAGATACGCAGTATTTT.